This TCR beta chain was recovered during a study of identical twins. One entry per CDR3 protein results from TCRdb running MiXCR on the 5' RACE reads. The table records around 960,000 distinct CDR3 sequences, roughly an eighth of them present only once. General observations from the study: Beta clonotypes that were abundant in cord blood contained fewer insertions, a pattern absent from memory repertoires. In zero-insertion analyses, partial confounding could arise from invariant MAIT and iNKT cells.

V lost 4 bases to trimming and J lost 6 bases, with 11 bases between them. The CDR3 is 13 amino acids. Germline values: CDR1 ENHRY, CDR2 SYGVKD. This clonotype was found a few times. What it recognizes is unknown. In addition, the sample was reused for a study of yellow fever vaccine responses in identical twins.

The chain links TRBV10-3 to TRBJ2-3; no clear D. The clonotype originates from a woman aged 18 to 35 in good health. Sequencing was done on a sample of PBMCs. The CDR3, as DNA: TGTGCCATCAGTGTGGCAATTGGGGATACGCAGTATTTT. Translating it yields CAISVAIGDTQYF.